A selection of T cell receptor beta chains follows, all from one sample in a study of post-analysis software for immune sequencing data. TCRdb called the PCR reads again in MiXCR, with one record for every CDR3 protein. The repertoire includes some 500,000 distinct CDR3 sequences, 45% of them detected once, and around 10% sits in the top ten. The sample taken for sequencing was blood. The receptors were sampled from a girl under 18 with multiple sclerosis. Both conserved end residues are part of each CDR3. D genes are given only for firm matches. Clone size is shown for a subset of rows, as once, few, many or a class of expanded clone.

CDR3aa: CASKTGISYEQYF
CDR3nt: TGTGCCTCCAAAACCGGGATCTCCTACGAGCAGTACTTC
j_gene: TRBJ2-7
d_gene: -
v_gene: TRBV28
abundance: -

CDR3aa: CASSSDGQGIEQYF
CDR3nt: TGTGCCAGCAGCTCGGATGGACAGGGTATCGAGCAGTACTTC
j_gene: TRBJ2-7
d_gene: TRBD1
v_gene: TRBV3-1
abundance: -

CDR3aa: CSARTGTANHEQYF
CDR3nt: TGCAGTGCTAGGACTGGGACGGCAAACCACGAGCAGTACTTC
j_gene: TRBJ2-7
d_gene: -
v_gene: TRBV20-1
abundance: once

CDR3aa: CASSLGVPDTEAFF
CDR3nt: TGTGCCAGCAGCTTAGGGGTGCCGGACACTGAAGCTTTCTTT
j_gene: TRBJ1-1
d_gene: -
v_gene: TRBV7-3
abundance: -

CDR3aa: CASSSRDGSEAFF
CDR3nt: TGTGCCAGCAGCTCGAGGGACGGATCTGAAGCTTTCTTT
j_gene: TRBJ1-1
d_gene: -
v_gene: TRBV11-3
abundance: -

CDR3aa: CASSLGFSYEQYF
CDR3nt: TGTGCCAGCAGTTTGGGGTTCTCCTACGAGCAGTACTTC
j_gene: TRBJ2-7
d_gene: -
v_gene: TRBV12-3/TRBV12-4
abundance: -

CDR3aa: CASSLAPPNNEQFF
CDR3nt: TGCGCCAGCAGCTTGGCGCCGCCCAACAATGAGCAGTTCTTC
j_gene: TRBJ2-1
d_gene: -
v_gene: TRBV5-1
abundance: -

CDR3aa: CAISNGRPGEAFF
CDR3nt: TGTGCCATCAGTAACGGAAGACCCGGTGAAGCTTTCTTT
j_gene: TRBJ1-1
d_gene: -
v_gene: TRBV10-3
abundance: -

CDR3aa: CASDLGGATDTQYF
CDR3nt: TGTGCCAGCGACCTGGGAGGGGCCACAGATACGCAGTATTTT
j_gene: TRBJ2-3
d_gene: TRBD2
v_gene: TRBV12-3/TRBV12-4
abundance: -

CDR3aa: CSVDGNNRVLGGYTF
CDR3nt: TGCAGCGTTGATGGCAACAACAGGGTTCTCGGTGGCTACACCTTC
j_gene: TRBJ1-2
d_gene: -
v_gene: TRBV29-1
abundance: -

CDR3aa: CASSLNRGDTQYF
CDR3nt: TGTGCCAGCAGCCTTAACAGGGGCGATACGCAGTATTTT
j_gene: TRBJ2-3
d_gene: TRBD1
v_gene: TRBV6-2/TRBV6-3
abundance: -

CDR3aa: CASRVGLQAPGYTF
CDR3nt: TGCGCCAGCAGGGTCGGCCTACAAGCTCCCGGCTACACCTTC
j_gene: TRBJ1-2
d_gene: -
v_gene: TRBV5-1
abundance: few

CDR3aa: CASSQTGTTDWYF
CDR3nt: TGTGCCAGCAGCCAAACAGGGACGACCGATTGGTACTTC
j_gene: TRBJ2-7
d_gene: -
v_gene: TRBV28
abundance: -

CDR3aa: CASTQDDNDNEQFF
CDR3nt: TGTGCCAGCACCCAAGACGACAACGACAATGAGCAGTTCTTC
j_gene: TRBJ2-1
d_gene: -
v_gene: TRBV6-2/TRBV6-3
abundance: -

CDR3aa: CASSKTSGYNEQFF
CDR3nt: TGCGCCAGCAGCAAAACTAGCGGATACAATGAGCAGTTCTTC
j_gene: TRBJ2-1
d_gene: TRBD2
v_gene: TRBV5-1
abundance: few

CDR3aa: CSVEGETQYF
CDR3nt: TGCAGCGTTGAGGGGGAGACCCAGTACTTC
j_gene: TRBJ2-5
d_gene: -
v_gene: TRBV29-1
abundance: many

CDR3aa: CASSLDGGRTSYEQYF
CDR3nt: TGCGCCAGCAGCTTGGACGGCGGGAGGACCTCCTACGAGCAGTACTTC
j_gene: TRBJ2-7
d_gene: TRBD2
v_gene: TRBV5-1
abundance: few

CDR3aa: CAGSPVIGLAEQYF
CDR3nt: TGTGCCGGCAGCCCGGTGATAGGGTTGGCCGAGCAGTACTTC
j_gene: TRBJ2-7
d_gene: -
v_gene: TRBV7-2
abundance: -

CDR3aa: CAIRTGGPTGELFF
CDR3nt: TGTGCCATCAGAACCGGGGGCCCCACCGGGGAGCTGTTTTTT
j_gene: TRBJ2-2
d_gene: -
v_gene: TRBV10-3
abundance: -

CDR3aa: CASSFQSGGVQYF
CDR3nt: TGTGCCAGCAGTTTCCAATCAGGGGGGGTCCAGTACTTC
j_gene: TRBJ2-4
d_gene: -
v_gene: TRBV28
abundance: once

CDR3aa: CASSDWQTAEAFF
CDR3nt: TGTGCCAGCAGCGACTGGCAGACAGCTGAAGCTTTCTTT
j_gene: TRBJ1-1
d_gene: -
v_gene: TRBV11-2
abundance: few

CDR3aa: CASTYGTGRYEQYF
CDR3nt: TGTGCCAGCACTTACGGGACAGGCCGCTACGAGCAGTACTTC
j_gene: TRBJ2-7
d_gene: TRBD1
v_gene: TRBV2
abundance: -

CDR3aa: CSVEWVTDAQYF
CDR3nt: TGCAGCGTTGAGTGGGTTACAGATGCGCAGTATTTT
j_gene: TRBJ2-3
d_gene: -
v_gene: TRBV29-1
abundance: -

CDR3aa: CSAGGLAGGRNEQFF
CDR3nt: TGCAGTGCGGGGGGACTAGCGGGAGGTCGGAATGAGCAGTTCTTC
j_gene: TRBJ2-1
d_gene: TRBD2
v_gene: TRBV20-1
abundance: once

CDR3aa: CASSSQTSGEDNEQFF
CDR3nt: TGTGCCAGCAGTTCTCAGACTAGCGGGGAAGACAATGAGCAGTTCTTC
j_gene: TRBJ2-1
d_gene: TRBD2
v_gene: TRBV12-3/TRBV12-4
abundance: -

CDR3aa: CSAVTGTGIYNEQFF
CDR3nt: TGCAGTGCTGTTACCGGGACAGGGATTTACAATGAGCAGTTCTTC
j_gene: TRBJ2-1
d_gene: TRBD1
v_gene: TRBV20-1
abundance: few

CDR3aa: CASSVERGTQYF
CDR3nt: TGTGCCAGCAGCGTAGAGAGGGGGACCCAGTACTTC
j_gene: TRBJ2-5
d_gene: -
v_gene: TRBV9
abundance: -

CDR3aa: CASSAGQGEQFF
CDR3nt: TGCGCCAGCAGCGCTGGCCAAGGTGAGCAGTTCTTC
j_gene: TRBJ2-1
d_gene: -
v_gene: TRBV5-1
abundance: -

CDR3aa: CASSTLGEQFF
CDR3nt: TGCGCCAGCAGCACCCTCGGGGAGCAGTTCTTC
j_gene: TRBJ2-1
d_gene: -
v_gene: TRBV4-3
abundance: -

CDR3aa: CASSLSSDQPQHF
CDR3nt: TGCGCCAGCAGCTTGAGTAGTGATCAGCCCCAGCATTTT
j_gene: TRBJ1-5
d_gene: -
v_gene: TRBV5-1
abundance: -

CDR3aa: CASNTDSGGYNEQFF
CDR3nt: TGTGCCAGCAACACGGATAGCGGGGGCTACAATGAGCAGTTCTTC
j_gene: TRBJ2-1
d_gene: TRBD2
v_gene: TRBV7-2
abundance: -

CDR3aa: CSAGNRGVGYGYTF
CDR3nt: TGCAGTGCGGGAAACAGGGGAGTCGGCTATGGCTACACCTTC
j_gene: TRBJ1-2
d_gene: TRBD1
v_gene: TRBV20-1
abundance: -

CDR3aa: CASSQVEVTSDEQFF
CDR3nt: TGCGCCAGCAGCCAAGTGGAAGTGACGAGCGATGAGCAGTTCTTC
j_gene: TRBJ2-1
d_gene: -
v_gene: TRBV4-1
abundance: -

CDR3aa: CASSAQGGQETQYF
CDR3nt: TGTGCCAGCAGTGCACAGGGGGGCCAAGAGACCCAGTACTTC
j_gene: TRBJ2-5
d_gene: TRBD1
v_gene: TRBV12-3/TRBV12-4
abundance: -

CDR3aa: CASSLVLDSLNYGYTF
CDR3nt: TGTGCCAGCAGCTTAGTCTTAGACAGCCTTAACTATGGCTACACCTTC
j_gene: TRBJ1-2
d_gene: -
v_gene: TRBV11-2
abundance: -

CDR3aa: CASSTPGGGTEAFF
CDR3nt: TGTGCCAGCTCAACCCCCGGGGGCGGGACTGAAGCTTTCTTT
j_gene: TRBJ1-1
d_gene: -
v_gene: TRBV18
abundance: -

CDR3aa: CASSTGARTYAQYF
CDR3nt: TGTGCCAGTAGTACAGGGGCCCGCACTTACGCGCAGTATTTT
j_gene: TRBJ2-3
d_gene: -
v_gene: TRBV19
abundance: -

CDR3aa: CASSSDRGHETQYF
CDR3nt: TGTGCCAGCAGCTCCGACAGGGGGCACGAGACCCAGTACTTC
j_gene: TRBJ2-5
d_gene: TRBD1
v_gene: TRBV7-9
abundance: few

CDR3aa: CASSPTKGLAGPSYEQYF
CDR3nt: TGTGCCAGCAGCCCTACAAAGGGACTAGCGGGCCCCTCCTACGAGCAGTACTTC
j_gene: TRBJ2-7
d_gene: TRBD2
v_gene: TRBV2
abundance: -

CDR3aa: CASSYLIGAAGGPEQFF
CDR3nt: TGTGCCAGCAGTTACCTGATCGGTGCAGCGGGAGGGCCTGAGCAGTTCTTC
j_gene: TRBJ2-1
d_gene: TRBD2
v_gene: TRBV6-5
abundance: once